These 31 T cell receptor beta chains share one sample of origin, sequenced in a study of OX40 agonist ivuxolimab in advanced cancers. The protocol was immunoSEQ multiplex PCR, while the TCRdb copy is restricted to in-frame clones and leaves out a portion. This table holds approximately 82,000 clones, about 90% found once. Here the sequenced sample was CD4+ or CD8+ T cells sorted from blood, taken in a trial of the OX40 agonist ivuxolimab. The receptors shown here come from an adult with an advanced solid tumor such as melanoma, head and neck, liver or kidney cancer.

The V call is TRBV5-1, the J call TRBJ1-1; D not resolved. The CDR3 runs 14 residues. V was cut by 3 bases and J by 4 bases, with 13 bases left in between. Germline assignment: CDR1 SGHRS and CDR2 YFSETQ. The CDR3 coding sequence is TGCGCCAGCAGCTCATCAACCGTCGGCACTGAAGCTTTCTTT. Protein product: CASSSSTVGTEAFF.

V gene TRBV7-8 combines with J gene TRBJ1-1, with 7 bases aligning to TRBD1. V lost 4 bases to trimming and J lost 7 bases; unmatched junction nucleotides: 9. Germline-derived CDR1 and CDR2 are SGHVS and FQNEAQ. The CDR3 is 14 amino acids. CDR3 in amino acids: CASSSDRFPFEAFF. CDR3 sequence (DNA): TGTGCCAGCAGCTCGGACAGGTTCCCCTTTGAAGCTTTCTTT.

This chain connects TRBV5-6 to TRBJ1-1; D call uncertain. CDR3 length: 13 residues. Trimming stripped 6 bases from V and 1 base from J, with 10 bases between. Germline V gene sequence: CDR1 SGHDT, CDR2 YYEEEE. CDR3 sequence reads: CASNRYRNTEAFF. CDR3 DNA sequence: TGTGCCAGCAACCGTTACAGGAACACTGAAGCTTTCTTT.

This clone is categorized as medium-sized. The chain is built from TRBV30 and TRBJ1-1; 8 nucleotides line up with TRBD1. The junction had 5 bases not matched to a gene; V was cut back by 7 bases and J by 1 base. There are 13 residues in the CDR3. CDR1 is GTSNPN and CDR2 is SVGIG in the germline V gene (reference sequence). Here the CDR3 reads CALTGDSNTEAFF. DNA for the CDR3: TGTGCCTTGACAGGGGATTCGAACACTGAAGCTTTCTTT.

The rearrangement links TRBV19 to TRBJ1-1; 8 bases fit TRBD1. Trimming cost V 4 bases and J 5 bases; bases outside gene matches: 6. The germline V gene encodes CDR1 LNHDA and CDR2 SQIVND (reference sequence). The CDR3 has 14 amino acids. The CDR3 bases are TGTGCCAGTAGTACCGGACAGGGTTTTACTGAAGCTTTCTTT. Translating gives CASSTGQGFTEAFF.

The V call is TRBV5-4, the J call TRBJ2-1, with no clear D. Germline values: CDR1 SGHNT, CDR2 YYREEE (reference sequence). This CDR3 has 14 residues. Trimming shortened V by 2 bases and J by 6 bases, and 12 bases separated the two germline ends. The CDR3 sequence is CASSLLSRFNEQFF. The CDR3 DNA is TGTGCCAGCAGCTTATTGAGTCGATTCAATGAGCAGTTCTTC.

Written as DNA, the CDR3 is TGTGCCTGGAGGAGAGGGACTAGCCCCTTTGAGCAGTACTTC. Protein sequence: CAWRRGTSPFEQYF. The gene calls are TRBV30 and TRBJ2-7, with TRBD2 matching over 9 bases. Germline values: CDR1 GTSNPN, CDR2 SVGIG (reference sequence). The CDR3 is 14 amino acids. V was clipped by 3 bases and J by 7 bases; unmatched bases: 10.

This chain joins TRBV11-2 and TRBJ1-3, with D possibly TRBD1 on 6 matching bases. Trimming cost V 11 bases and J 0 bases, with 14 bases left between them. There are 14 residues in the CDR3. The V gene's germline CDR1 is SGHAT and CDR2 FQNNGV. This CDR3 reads CASQGPVSGNTIYF. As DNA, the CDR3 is TGTGCCTCACAGGGCCCAGTCTCTGGAAACACCATATATTTT.

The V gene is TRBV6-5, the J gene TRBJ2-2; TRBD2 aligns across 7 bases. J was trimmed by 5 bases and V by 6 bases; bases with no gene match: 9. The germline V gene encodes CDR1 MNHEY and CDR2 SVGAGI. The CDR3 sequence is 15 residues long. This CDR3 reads CASRPFRGGTGELFF. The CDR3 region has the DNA TGTGCCAGCAGGCCCTTTCGGGGAGGGACCGGGGAGCTGTTTTTT.

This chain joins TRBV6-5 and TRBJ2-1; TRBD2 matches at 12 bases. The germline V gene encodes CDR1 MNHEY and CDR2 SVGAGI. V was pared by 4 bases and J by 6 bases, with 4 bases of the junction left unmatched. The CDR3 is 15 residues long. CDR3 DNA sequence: TGTGCCAGCAGTTTACTAGCGGGAGGAAGCAATGAGCAGTTCTTC. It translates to CASSLLAGGSNEQFF.

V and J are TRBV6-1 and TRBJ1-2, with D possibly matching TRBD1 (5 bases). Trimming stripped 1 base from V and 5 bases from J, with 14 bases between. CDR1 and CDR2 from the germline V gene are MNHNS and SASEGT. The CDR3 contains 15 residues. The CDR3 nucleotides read TGTGCCAGCAGTGAAGGTTTCGGCAGGGATTATGGCTACACCTTC. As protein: CASSEGFGRDYGYTF.

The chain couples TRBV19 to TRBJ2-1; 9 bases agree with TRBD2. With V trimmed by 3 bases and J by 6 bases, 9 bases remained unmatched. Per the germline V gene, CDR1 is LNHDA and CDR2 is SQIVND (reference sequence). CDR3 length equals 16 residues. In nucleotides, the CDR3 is TGTGCCAGTAGTATCGCACTACTAGCGGGCTTCAATGAGCAGTTCTTC. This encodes CASSIALLAGFNEQFF.

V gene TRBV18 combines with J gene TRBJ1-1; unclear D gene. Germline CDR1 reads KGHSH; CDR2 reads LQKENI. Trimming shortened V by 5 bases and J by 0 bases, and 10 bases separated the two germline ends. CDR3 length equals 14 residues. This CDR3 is CASSSEKVNTEAFF. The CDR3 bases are TGTGCCAGCTCATCGGAGAAGGTGAACACTGAAGCTTTCTTT.

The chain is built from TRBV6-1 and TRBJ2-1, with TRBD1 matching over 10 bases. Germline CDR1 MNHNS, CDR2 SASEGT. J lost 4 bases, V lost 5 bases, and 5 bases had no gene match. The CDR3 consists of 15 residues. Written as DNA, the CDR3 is TGTGCCAGCAGTAGGGACAGGGGTGGGTACAATGAGCAGTTCTTC. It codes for CASSRDRGGYNEQFF.

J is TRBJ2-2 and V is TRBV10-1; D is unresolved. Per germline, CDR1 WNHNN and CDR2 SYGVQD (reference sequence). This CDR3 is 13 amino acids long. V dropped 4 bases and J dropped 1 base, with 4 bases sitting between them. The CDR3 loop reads CASSVVNTGELFF. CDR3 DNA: TGCGCCAGCAGTGTCGTGAACACCGGGGAGCTGTTTTTT.

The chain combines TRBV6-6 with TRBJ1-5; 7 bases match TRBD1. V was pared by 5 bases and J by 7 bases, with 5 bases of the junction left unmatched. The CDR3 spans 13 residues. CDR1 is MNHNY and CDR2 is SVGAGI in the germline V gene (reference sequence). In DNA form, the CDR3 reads TGTGCCAGCAGTACAGGGGACGGGCAGCCCCAGCATTTT. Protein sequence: CASSTGDGQPQHF.

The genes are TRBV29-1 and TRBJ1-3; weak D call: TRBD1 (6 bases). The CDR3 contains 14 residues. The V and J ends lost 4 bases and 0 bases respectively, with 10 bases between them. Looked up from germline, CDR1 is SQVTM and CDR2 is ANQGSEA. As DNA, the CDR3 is TGCAGCGTTGGGGACACGGGCTCTGGAAACACCATATATTTT. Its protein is CSVGDTGSGNTIYF.

CDR3 DNA sequence: TGTGCCAGCAGCTTAGTGCAGGTACCGAACGAGCAGTACTTC. It encodes CASSLVQVPNEQYF. V gene TRBV11-2 combines with J gene TRBJ2-7; D ambiguous. V was shortened by 1 base and J by 5 bases, with 12 bases between the two germline ends. The CDR3 is made up of 14 amino acids. Germline V gene sequence: CDR1 SGHAT, CDR2 FQNNGV. Filled out from reference TRBV11-2 and TRBJ2-7, the complete variable domain reads EAGVAQSPRYKIIEKRQSVAFWCNPISGHATLYWYQQILGQGPKLLIQFQNNGVVDDSQLPKDRFSAERLKGVDSTLKIQPAKLEDSAVYLCASSLVQVPNEQYFGPGTRLTVT.

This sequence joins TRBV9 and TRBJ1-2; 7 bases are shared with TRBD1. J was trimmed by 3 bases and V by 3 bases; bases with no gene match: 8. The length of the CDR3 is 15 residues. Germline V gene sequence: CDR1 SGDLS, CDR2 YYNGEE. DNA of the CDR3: TGTGCCAGCAGCGCAACCGGGACAGTGGACTATGGCTACACCTTC. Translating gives CASSATGTVDYGYTF.

In DNA form, the CDR3 reads TGTGCCAGCAGTCCGAATTTCCTACTCCACTTT. This gives the protein CASSPNFLLHF. V gene TRBV6-5 combines with J gene TRBJ1-6; D not resolved. The ends were cut back, 5 bases at V and 16 bases at J, with 12 bases in the middle. This CDR3 has 11 residues. In germline, CDR1 is MNHEY, CDR2 SVGAGI.

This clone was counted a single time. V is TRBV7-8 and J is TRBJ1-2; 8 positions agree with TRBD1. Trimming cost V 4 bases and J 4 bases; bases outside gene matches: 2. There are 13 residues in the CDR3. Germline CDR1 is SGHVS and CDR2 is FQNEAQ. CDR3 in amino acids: CASSSGQGYGYTF. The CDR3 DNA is TGTGCCAGCAGCTCCGGACAGGGCTATGGCTACACCTTC. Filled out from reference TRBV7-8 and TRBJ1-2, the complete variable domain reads GAGVSQSPRYKVAKRGQDVALRCDPISGHVSLFWYQQALGQGPEFLTYFQNEAQLDKSGLPSDRFFAERPEGSVSTLKIQRTQQEDSAVYLCASSSGQGYGYTFGSGTRLTVV.

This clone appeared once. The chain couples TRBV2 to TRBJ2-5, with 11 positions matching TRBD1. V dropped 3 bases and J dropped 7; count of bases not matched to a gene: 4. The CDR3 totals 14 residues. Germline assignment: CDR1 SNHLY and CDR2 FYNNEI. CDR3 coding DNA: TGTGCCAGCAGTGATCGGACAGGGGGCGGGACCCAGTACTTC. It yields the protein CASSDRTGGGTQYF.

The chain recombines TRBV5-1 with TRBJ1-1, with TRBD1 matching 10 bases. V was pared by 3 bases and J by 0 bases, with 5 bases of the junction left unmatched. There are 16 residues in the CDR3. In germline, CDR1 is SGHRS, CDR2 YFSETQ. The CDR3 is CASSWGTGVMNTEAFF. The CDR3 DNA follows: TGCGCCAGCAGCTGGGGGACAGGGGTCATGAACACTGAAGCTTTCTTT.

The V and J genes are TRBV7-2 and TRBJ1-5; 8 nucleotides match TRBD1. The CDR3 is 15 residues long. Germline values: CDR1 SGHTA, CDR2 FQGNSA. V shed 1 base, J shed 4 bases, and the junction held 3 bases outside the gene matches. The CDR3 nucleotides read TGTGCCAGCAGCTTAGGGACAGGGTGGAATCAGCCCCAGCATTTT. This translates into CASSLGTGWNQPQHF.

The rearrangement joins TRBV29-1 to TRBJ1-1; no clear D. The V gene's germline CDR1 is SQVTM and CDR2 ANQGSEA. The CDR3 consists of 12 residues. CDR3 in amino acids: CSSKDGNTEAFF. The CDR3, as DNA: TGCAGTTCGAAAGATGGGAACACTGAAGCTTTCTTT.

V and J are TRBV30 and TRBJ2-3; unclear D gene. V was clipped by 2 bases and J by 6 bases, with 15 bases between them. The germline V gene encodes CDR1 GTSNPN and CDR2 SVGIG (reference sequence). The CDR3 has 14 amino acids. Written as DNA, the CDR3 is TGTGCCTGGAGTAAAGGTCACCGGGCGGATACGCAGTATTTT. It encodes CAWSKGHRADTQYF.

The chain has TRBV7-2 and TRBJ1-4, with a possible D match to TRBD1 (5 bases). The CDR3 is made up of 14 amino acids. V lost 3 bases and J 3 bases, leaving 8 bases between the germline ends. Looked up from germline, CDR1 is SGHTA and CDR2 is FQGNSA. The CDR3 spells CASSFQGSNEKLFF. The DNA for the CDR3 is TGTGCCAGCAGCTTCCAGGGATCTAATGAAAAACTGTTTTTT.

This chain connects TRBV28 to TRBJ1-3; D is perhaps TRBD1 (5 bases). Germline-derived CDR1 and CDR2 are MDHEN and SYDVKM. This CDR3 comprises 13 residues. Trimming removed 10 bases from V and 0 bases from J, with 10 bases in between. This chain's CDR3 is CATSDSSGNTIYF. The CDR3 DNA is TGTGCCACCTCCGACAGCTCTGGAAACACCATATATTTT.

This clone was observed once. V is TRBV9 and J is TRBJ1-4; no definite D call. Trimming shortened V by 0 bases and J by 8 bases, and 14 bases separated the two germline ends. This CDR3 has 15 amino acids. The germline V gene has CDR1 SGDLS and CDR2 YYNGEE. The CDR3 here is CASSVGNLRREKLFF. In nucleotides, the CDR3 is TGTGCCAGCAGCGTAGGTAATCTCCGGCGGGAAAAACTGTTTTTT.

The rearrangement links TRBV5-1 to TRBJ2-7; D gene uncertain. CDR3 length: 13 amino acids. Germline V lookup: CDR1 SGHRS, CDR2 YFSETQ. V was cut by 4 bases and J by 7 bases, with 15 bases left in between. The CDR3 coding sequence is TGCGCCAGCAGCCCCGGGCAAGGTCGGGAGCAGTACTTC. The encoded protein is CASSPGQGREQYF. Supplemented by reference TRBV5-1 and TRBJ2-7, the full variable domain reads KAGVTQTPRYLIKTRGQQVTLSCSPISGHRSVSWYQQTPGQGLQFLFEYFSETQRNKGNFPGRFSGRQFSNSRSEMNVSTLELGDSALYLCASSPGQGREQYFGPGTRLTVT.

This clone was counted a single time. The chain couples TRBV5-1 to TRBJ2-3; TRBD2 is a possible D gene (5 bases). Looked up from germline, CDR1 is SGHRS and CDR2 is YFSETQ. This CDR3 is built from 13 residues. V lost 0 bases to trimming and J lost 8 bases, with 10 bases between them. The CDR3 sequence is CASSLDGEGTQYF. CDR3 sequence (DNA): TGCGCCAGCAGCTTGGACGGGGAAGGTACGCAGTATTTT. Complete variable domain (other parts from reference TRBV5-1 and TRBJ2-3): KAGVTQTPRYLIKTRGQQVTLSCSPISGHRSVSWYQQTPGQGLQFLFEYFSETQRNKGNFPGRFSGRQFSNSRSEMNVSTLELGDSALYLCASSLDGEGTQYFGPGTRLTVL.